This T cell receptor (beta chain) derives from a study of T-cell memory formation after mild COVID-19. Study findings and constraints: Certain responding clones were present in pre-infection memory, suggesting participation of cross-reactive memory. The main location of contracting CD4+ clones was CM and EM, and that of contracting CD8+ clones was EMRA. The second-wave clones peaking on day 37 were not confirmed as SARS-CoV-2-specific.

The CDR3 extends over 13 amino acids. V was shortened by 0 bases and J by 9 bases, with 9 bases between the two germline ends. The germline V gene has CDR1 MNHEY and CDR2 SVGEGT. This clonotype has a handful of counts. Its specificity is unknown. TCRdb processed the 5' RACE reads anew with MiXCR; each CDR3 protein has one entry. The sample holds about 410,000 distinct CDR3 sequences, 18% seen once. Material: PBMCs or a T cell subset sorted from them (not recorded which). This TCR was sampled from a man aged 18 to 29 who had mild COVID-19 (a few samples of this study predate the infection). Cell type and time point are not known. The chain combines TRBV6-2 or TRBV6-3 with TRBJ2-1; no clear D gene. The CDR3 DNA sequence: TGTGCCAGCAGTTACTCGCCGGTCGGTGAGCAGTTCTTC. Residues: CASSYSPVGEQFF.